This T cell receptor (beta chain) appears in the sequencing data of a study of T cells in Graves' hyperthyroidism and ophthalmopathy. Disease duration under 2 months; hyperthyroidism patients were aged 18 to 65. The study left out patients who had uncontrolled infection, other autoimmune disease, pregnancy or lactation. A roughly 10 ml volume of fresh peripheral blood provided the PBMCs. Germline V gene sequence: CDR1 MNHEY, CDR2 SVGEGT. The CDR3 covers 16 residues. Deletions cut 3 bases from V and 5 bases from J, with 16 bases between. This clonotype was counted a few times. As yet, its antigen is unknown. General study results and limits: Ophthalmopathy prediction by the model preceded onset by a median about 6.5 months.

RNA transcripts yielded amplified TCR beta CDR3 regions. First-round RT-PCR with HTBI primers amplified the TCR CDR3 region. TCRdb re-derived calls from the multiplex PCR reads in MiXCR, one entry per CDR3 protein. Of around 190,000 distinct CDR3 sequences detected, more than 15% appear once; the ten largest clones hold 29%. The rearrangement uses TRBV6-2 or TRBV6-3 and TRBJ1-4; D not resolved. Sequenced material: blood. The sequence derives from a woman between 45 and 60 years old with Graves' hyperthyroidism. CDR3 in DNA: TGTGCCAGCAGTTATGCCCCGGGCTGGCGAAATGAAAAACTGTTTTTT. Translated: CASSYAPGWRNEKLFF.